Here is one T cell receptor beta chain with its context. This specimen belongs to a study of T-cell reconstitution after alpha-beta-depleted transplantation in children. Preparing the TCRbeta library involved the use of unique molecular identifiers. TCRdb fed the PCR reads into MiXCR, producing one record per CDR3 protein. The sample lists about 540,000 distinct CDR3 sequences; about 16% were seen once. The sequenced sample was PBMCs from the stem cell graft donor, obtained from the stem cell graft. The sequence was obtained from a human donor who donated a stem cell graft to a child with acute lymphoblastic leukemia.

The DNA of the CDR3 is TGTGCCACCAGTGATTCGGGTGAGCAGTTCTTC. Translated, it gives CATSDSGEQFF. V gene TRBV24-1 combines with J gene TRBJ2-1; D unclear. This CDR3 contains 11 residues. The V end lost 2 bases, the J end lost 9 bases, and 4 bases lay between the germline ends. The germline CDR1 and CDR2 sequences are KGHDR and SFDVKD.